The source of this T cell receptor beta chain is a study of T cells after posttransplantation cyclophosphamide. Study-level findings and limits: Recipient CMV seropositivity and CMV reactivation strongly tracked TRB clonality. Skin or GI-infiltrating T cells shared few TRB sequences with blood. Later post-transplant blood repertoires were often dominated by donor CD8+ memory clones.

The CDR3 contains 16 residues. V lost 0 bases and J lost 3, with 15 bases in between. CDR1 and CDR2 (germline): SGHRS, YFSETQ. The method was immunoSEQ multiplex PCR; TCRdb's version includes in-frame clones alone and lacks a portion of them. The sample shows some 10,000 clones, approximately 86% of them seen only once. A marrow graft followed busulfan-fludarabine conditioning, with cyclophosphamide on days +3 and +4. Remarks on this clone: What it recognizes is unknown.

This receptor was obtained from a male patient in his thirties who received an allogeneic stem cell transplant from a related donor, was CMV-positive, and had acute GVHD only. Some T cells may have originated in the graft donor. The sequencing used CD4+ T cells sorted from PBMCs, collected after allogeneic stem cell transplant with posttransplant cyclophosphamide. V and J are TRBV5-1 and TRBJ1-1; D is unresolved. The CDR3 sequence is CASSLEPNSRDTEAFF. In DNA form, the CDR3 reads TGCGCCAGCAGCTTGGAGCCGAATTCGCGGGACACTGAAGCTTTCTTT.